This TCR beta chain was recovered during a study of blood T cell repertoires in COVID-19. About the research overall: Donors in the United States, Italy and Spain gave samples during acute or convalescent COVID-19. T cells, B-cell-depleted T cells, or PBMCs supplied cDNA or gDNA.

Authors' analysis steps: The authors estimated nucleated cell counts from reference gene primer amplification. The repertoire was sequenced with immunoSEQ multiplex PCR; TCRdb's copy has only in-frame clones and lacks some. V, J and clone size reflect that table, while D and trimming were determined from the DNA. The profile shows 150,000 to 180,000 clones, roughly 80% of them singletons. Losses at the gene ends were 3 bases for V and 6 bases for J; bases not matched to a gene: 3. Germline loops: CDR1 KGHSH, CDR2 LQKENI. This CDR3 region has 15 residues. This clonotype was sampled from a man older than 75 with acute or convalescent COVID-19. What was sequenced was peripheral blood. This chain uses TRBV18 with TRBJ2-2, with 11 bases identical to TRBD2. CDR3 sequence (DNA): TGTGCCAGCTCACCGACTAGCGGGGAATCCGGGGAGCTGTTTTTT. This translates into CASSPTSGESGELFF.